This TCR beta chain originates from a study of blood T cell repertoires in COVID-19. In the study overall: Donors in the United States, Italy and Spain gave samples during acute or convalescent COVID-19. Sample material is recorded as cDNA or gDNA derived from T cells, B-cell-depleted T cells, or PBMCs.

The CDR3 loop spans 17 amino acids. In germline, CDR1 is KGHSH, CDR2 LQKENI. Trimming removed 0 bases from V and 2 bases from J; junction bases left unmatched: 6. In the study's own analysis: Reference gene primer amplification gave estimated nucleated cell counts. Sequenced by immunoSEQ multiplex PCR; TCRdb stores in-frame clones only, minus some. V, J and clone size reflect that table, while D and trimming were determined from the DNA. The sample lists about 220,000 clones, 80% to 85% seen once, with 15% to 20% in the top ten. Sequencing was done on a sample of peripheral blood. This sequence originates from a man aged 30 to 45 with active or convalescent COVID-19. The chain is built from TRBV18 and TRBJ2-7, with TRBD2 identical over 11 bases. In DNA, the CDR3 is TGTGCCAGCTCACCACCCACTAGCGGGGGTGACACCTACGAGCAGTACTTC. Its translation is CASSPPTSGGDTYEQYF.